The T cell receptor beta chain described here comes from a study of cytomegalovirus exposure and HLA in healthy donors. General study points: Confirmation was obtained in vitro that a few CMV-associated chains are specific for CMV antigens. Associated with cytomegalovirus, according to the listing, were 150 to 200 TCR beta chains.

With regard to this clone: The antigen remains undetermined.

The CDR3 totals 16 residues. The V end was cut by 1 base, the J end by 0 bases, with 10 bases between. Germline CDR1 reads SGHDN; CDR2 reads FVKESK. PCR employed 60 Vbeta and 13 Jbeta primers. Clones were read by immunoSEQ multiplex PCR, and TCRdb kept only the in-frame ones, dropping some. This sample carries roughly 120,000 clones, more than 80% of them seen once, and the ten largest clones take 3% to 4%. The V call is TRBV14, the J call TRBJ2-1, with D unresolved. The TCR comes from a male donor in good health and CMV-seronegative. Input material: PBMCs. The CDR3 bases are TGTGCCAGCAGCCAAGTCTTTAGTAGCTCCTACAATGAGCAGTTCTTC. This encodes CASSQVFSSSYNEQFF.